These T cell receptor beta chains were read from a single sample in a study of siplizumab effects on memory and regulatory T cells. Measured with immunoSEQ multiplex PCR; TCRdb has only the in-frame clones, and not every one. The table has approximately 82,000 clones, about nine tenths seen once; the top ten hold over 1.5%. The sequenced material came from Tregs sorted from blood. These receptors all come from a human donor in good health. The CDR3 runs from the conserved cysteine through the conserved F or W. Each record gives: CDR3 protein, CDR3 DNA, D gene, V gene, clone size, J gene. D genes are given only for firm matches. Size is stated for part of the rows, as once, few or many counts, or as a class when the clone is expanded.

cdr3_aa: CASSVTASPLHF
cdr3_nt: TGTGCCAGCAGTGTAACGGCTTCACCCCTCCACTTT
d_call: -
v_call: TRBV2
clone_size: -
j_call: TRBJ1-6

cdr3_aa: CAISEGQGYYGYTF
cdr3_nt: TGTGCCATCAGTGAGGGACAGGGGTATTATGGCTACACCTTC
d_call: TRBD1
v_call: TRBV6-6
clone_size: -
j_call: TRBJ1-2

cdr3_aa: CASSPTSVNTGELFF
cdr3_nt: TGTGCCAGCTCACCCACTAGCGTGAACACCGGGGAGCTGTTTTTT
d_call: TRBD2
v_call: TRBV18
clone_size: -
j_call: TRBJ2-2

cdr3_aa: CASSSGLAGVAYEQYF
cdr3_nt: TGTGCCAGCAGCTCCGGACTAGCGGGGGTGGCCTACGAGCAGTACTTC
d_call: TRBD2
v_call: TRBV5-4
clone_size: -
j_call: TRBJ2-7

cdr3_aa: CASRRGLFGELFF
cdr3_nt: TGCGCCAGCAGGCGGGGACTATTCGGGGAGCTGTTTTTT
d_call: TRBD2
v_call: TRBV5-1
clone_size: -
j_call: TRBJ2-2

cdr3_aa: CASEYWGQVQFF
cdr3_nt: TGTGCCAGCGAATATTGGGGACAGGTTCAGTTCTTC
d_call: TRBD1
v_call: TRBV11-2
clone_size: -
j_call: TRBJ2-1

cdr3_aa: CASRPTGQNYGYTF
cdr3_nt: TGTGCCAGCAGACCAACGGGACAGAACTATGGCTACACCTTC
d_call: TRBD1
v_call: TRBV7-2
clone_size: -
j_call: TRBJ1-2

cdr3_aa: CASSPRQGTSPSTDTQYF
cdr3_nt: TGTGCCAGCAGTCCCCGGCAGGGGACCTCCCCTAGCACAGATACGCAGTATTTT
d_call: -
v_call: TRBV28
clone_size: -
j_call: TRBJ2-3

cdr3_aa: CASSYVGRVRTEAFF
cdr3_nt: TGTGCCAGCAGTTATGTGGGTAGGGTAAGGACTGAAGCTTTCTTT
d_call: -
v_call: TRBV6-5
clone_size: few
j_call: TRBJ1-1

cdr3_aa: CASSSTGFSTDTQYF
cdr3_nt: TGTGCCAGTTCCTCCACAGGCTTTAGCACAGATACGCAGTATTTT
d_call: -
v_call: TRBV2
clone_size: -
j_call: TRBJ2-3

cdr3_aa: CASSPAPGGQETQYF
cdr3_nt: TGTGCCAGCAGCCCTGCTCCGGGGGGGCAAGAGACCCAGTACTTC
d_call: TRBD2
v_call: TRBV7-3
clone_size: -
j_call: TRBJ2-5

cdr3_aa: CASSLAFFDNEQFF
cdr3_nt: TGTGCCAGCAGCTTAGCCTTTTTCGACAATGAGCAGTTCTTC
d_call: -
v_call: TRBV7-9
clone_size: -
j_call: TRBJ2-1

cdr3_aa: CASSKGDPLAEAFF
cdr3_nt: TGTGCCAGCAGTAAGGGAGACCCCCTTGCCGAAGCTTTCTTT
d_call: -
v_call: TRBV7-9
clone_size: -
j_call: TRBJ1-1

cdr3_aa: CAISERRNGDRRDSIYGYTF
cdr3_nt: TGTGCCATCAGTGAGAGGAGAAATGGAGACCGGCGAGACAGCATCTATGGCTACACCTTC
d_call: -
v_call: TRBV10-3
clone_size: -
j_call: TRBJ1-2

cdr3_aa: CASSPFRTGWETQYF
cdr3_nt: TGTGCCAGCAGTCCATTTCGGACAGGGTGGGAGACCCAGTACTTC
d_call: TRBD1
v_call: TRBV25-1
clone_size: -
j_call: TRBJ2-5

cdr3_aa: CASKMGASGRYTF
cdr3_nt: TGTGCCTCCAAAATGGGGGCTAGCGGTCGCTACACCTTC
d_call: -
v_call: TRBV30
clone_size: -
j_call: TRBJ1-2

cdr3_aa: CASSFLAGGTGELFF
cdr3_nt: TGCGCCAGCAGCTTCCTTGCAGGGGGCACCGGGGAGCTGTTTTTT
d_call: TRBD1
v_call: TRBV5-1
clone_size: -
j_call: TRBJ2-2

cdr3_aa: CASSLVDRVWVTGEQYF
cdr3_nt: TGTGCCAGCAGCTTAGTCGACAGGGTGTGGGTTACGGGCGAGCAGTACTTC
d_call: TRBD1
v_call: TRBV7-8
clone_size: -
j_call: TRBJ2-7

cdr3_aa: CASSPGGSEQYF
cdr3_nt: TGTGCCAGCAGCCCCGGAGGGTCCGAGCAGTACTTC
d_call: -
v_call: TRBV7-2
clone_size: -
j_call: TRBJ2-7

cdr3_aa: CASSFFPMETQYF
cdr3_nt: TGTGCCAGCAGCTTTTTCCCAATGGAGACCCAGTACTTC
d_call: -
v_call: TRBV7-9
clone_size: -
j_call: TRBJ2-5

cdr3_aa: CASSSTISGNTIYF
cdr3_nt: TGTGCCAGCAGTTCCACAATCTCTGGAAACACCATATATTTT
d_call: -
v_call: TRBV27
clone_size: once
j_call: TRBJ1-3

cdr3_aa: CASSYRQIYGYTF
cdr3_nt: TGTGCCAGCAGTTACCGACAGATCTATGGCTACACCTTC
d_call: -
v_call: TRBV6-5
clone_size: -
j_call: TRBJ1-2

cdr3_aa: CATTQGQTYEQYF
cdr3_nt: TGTGCCACGACCCAGGGACAGACCTACGAGCAGTACTTC
d_call: TRBD1
v_call: TRBV10-3
clone_size: -
j_call: TRBJ2-7

cdr3_aa: CASTGPAGTGELFF
cdr3_nt: TGTGCCAGCACAGGGCCCGCGGGGACCGGGGAGCTGTTTTTT
d_call: -
v_call: TRBV28
clone_size: -
j_call: TRBJ2-2

cdr3_aa: CASSGTGSFFSETQYF
cdr3_nt: TGTGCCAGCAGTGGGACGGGGAGTTTTTTTTCGGAGACCCAGTACTTC
d_call: -
v_call: TRBV6-1
clone_size: -
j_call: TRBJ2-5

cdr3_aa: CASSIVSIGARQPQHF
cdr3_nt: TGTGCCAGTAGTATAGTGTCTATCGGGGCAAGGCAGCCCCAGCATTTT
d_call: -
v_call: TRBV19
clone_size: -
j_call: TRBJ1-5

cdr3_aa: CASSPSTGGGYTF
cdr3_nt: TGTGCCAGCAGTCCCTCGACAGGGGGAGGCTACACCTTC
d_call: TRBD1
v_call: TRBV28
clone_size: few
j_call: TRBJ1-2

cdr3_aa: CASSFPLINEQFF
cdr3_nt: TGTGCCAGCAGTTTCCCTTTGATCAATGAGCAGTTCTTC
d_call: -
v_call: TRBV28
clone_size: -
j_call: TRBJ2-1

cdr3_aa: CASRRLQGDYGYTF
cdr3_nt: TGTGCCAGCAGGCGTCTACAGGGGGATTATGGCTACACCTTC
d_call: TRBD1
v_call: TRBV5-4
clone_size: -
j_call: TRBJ1-2

cdr3_aa: CAWSVWGGGGYTF
cdr3_nt: TGTGCCTGGAGTGTATGGGGAGGCGGCGGCTACACCTTC
d_call: -
v_call: TRBV30
clone_size: -
j_call: TRBJ1-2

cdr3_aa: CASRPGRGNTEAFF
cdr3_nt: TGTGCCAGCAGGCCCGGACGGGGGAACACTGAAGCTTTCTTT
d_call: -
v_call: TRBV7-6
clone_size: -
j_call: TRBJ1-1

cdr3_aa: CASSYVTNTEAFF
cdr3_nt: TGTGCCAGCAGTTATGTCACTAACACTGAAGCTTTCTTT
d_call: -
v_call: TRBV2
clone_size: -
j_call: TRBJ1-1

cdr3_aa: CSVEDPGGETQYF
cdr3_nt: TGCAGCGTTGAAGATCCCGGCGGAGAGACCCAGTACTTC
d_call: -
v_call: TRBV29-1
clone_size: -
j_call: TRBJ2-5

cdr3_aa: CASSKGLALGETQYF
cdr3_nt: TGCGCCAGCAGCAAGGGACTAGCGTTGGGAGAGACCCAGTACTTC
d_call: TRBD2
v_call: TRBV5-1
clone_size: -
j_call: TRBJ2-5

cdr3_aa: CASSIGTRGETQYF
cdr3_nt: TGTGCCAGCAGTATAGGGACAAGGGGAGAGACCCAGTACTTC
d_call: -
v_call: TRBV6-6
clone_size: -
j_call: TRBJ2-5

cdr3_aa: CASSLGGPETQYF
cdr3_nt: TGCGCCAGCAGCTTGGGGGGCCCAGAGACCCAGTACTTC
d_call: -
v_call: TRBV5-1
clone_size: -
j_call: TRBJ2-5

cdr3_aa: CASSVGPLVSSTQYF
cdr3_nt: TGTGCCAGCAGCGTAGGCCCCCTTGTAAGTAGTACGCAGTATTTT
d_call: -
v_call: TRBV9
clone_size: -
j_call: TRBJ2-3

cdr3_aa: CASSGTSGGQETQYF
cdr3_nt: TGTGCCAGCAGTGGGACTAGCGGGGGTCAAGAGACCCAGTACTTC
d_call: TRBD2
v_call: TRBV28
clone_size: -
j_call: TRBJ2-5

cdr3_aa: CAWRGLAITDTQYF
cdr3_nt: TGTGCCTGGAGAGGACTGGCCATAACAGATACGCAGTATTTT
d_call: -
v_call: TRBV30
clone_size: medium-sized
j_call: TRBJ2-3

cdr3_aa: CASSVGTLTDTQYF
cdr3_nt: TGTGCCAGCAGCGTTGGAACTCTCACAGATACGCAGTATTTT
d_call: -
v_call: TRBV9
clone_size: -
j_call: TRBJ2-3

cdr3_aa: CAWATGTGCEKLFF
cdr3_nt: TGTGCCTGGGCTACCGGGACAGGGTGTGAAAAACTGTTTTTT
d_call: TRBD1
v_call: TRBV30
clone_size: -
j_call: TRBJ1-4

cdr3_aa: CASTTVAGPNYEQYF
cdr3_nt: TGTGCCAGCACCACTGTGGCCGGCCCAAACTACGAGCAGTACTTC
d_call: -
v_call: TRBV5-4
clone_size: -
j_call: TRBJ2-7

cdr3_aa: CASSFVGGRELFF
cdr3_nt: TGCGCCAGCAGCTTCGTCGGGGGTCGGGAACTGTTTTTT
d_call: -
v_call: TRBV5-1
clone_size: -
j_call: TRBJ1-4

cdr3_aa: CASSLASSGGPFSYNEQFF
cdr3_nt: TGCGCCAGCAGCTTGGCTAGTAGCGGGGGCCCATTCTCCTACAATGAGCAGTTCTTC
d_call: TRBD2
v_call: TRBV5-1
clone_size: -
j_call: TRBJ2-1

cdr3_aa: CASTGQVQGNTEAFF
cdr3_nt: TGTGCCAGCACCGGACAGGTTCAGGGGAACACTGAAGCTTTCTTT
d_call: TRBD1
v_call: TRBV6-1
clone_size: -
j_call: TRBJ1-1

cdr3_aa: CASFGTGRLEAFF
cdr3_nt: TGTGCCAGCTTCGGGACAGGCCGCCTTGAAGCTTTCTTT
d_call: TRBD1
v_call: TRBV7-9
clone_size: once
j_call: TRBJ1-1

cdr3_aa: CASSLDKGPYEQYF
cdr3_nt: TGCGCCAGCAGCTTGGACAAAGGCCCCTACGAGCAGTACTTC
d_call: -
v_call: TRBV5-1
clone_size: -
j_call: TRBJ2-7

cdr3_aa: CSVGQGSNIQYF
cdr3_nt: TGCAGCGTGGGACAGGGGTCGAACATTCAGTACTTC
d_call: TRBD1
v_call: TRBV29-1
clone_size: -
j_call: TRBJ2-4